The rows below give T cell receptor beta chains drawn from one sample of a study of blood T cell repertoires in COVID-19. TCRdb's copy holds only in-frame clones and misses some; the assay was immunoSEQ multiplex PCR. Of about 180,000 clones in the sample, approximately 85% were seen once. The sample taken for sequencing was PBMCs or T cells enriched from blood (not recorded which). Source of these receptors: a woman aged 25 to 39 who had recovered from COVID-19. The CDR3 runs from the conserved cysteine through the conserved F or W. Fields, in order: D gene, CDR3 length, J gene, V gene, CDR3 protein. A D gene is named only where the DNA matches it firmly.

d_call: -; cdr3_length: 19; j_call: TRBJ2-1; v_call: TRBV5-1; cdr3_aa: CASSLEASLASPRANEQFF
d_call: -; cdr3_length: 15; j_call: TRBJ1-2; v_call: TRBV25-1; cdr3_aa: CASSSGTPPNYGYTF
d_call: TRBD1; cdr3_length: 16; j_call: TRBJ1-5; v_call: TRBV6-6; cdr3_aa: CASSNLPRGRDQPQHF
d_call: TRBD2; cdr3_length: 14; j_call: TRBJ2-7; v_call: TRBV4-1; cdr3_aa: CASSPVAGTYEQYF
d_call: TRBD1; cdr3_length: 15; j_call: TRBJ1-6; v_call: TRBV5-5; cdr3_aa: CASSPDRGLNSPLHF
d_call: -; cdr3_length: 13; j_call: TRBJ1-2; v_call: TRBV5-1; cdr3_aa: CASSLGGGEGYTF
d_call: TRBD1; cdr3_length: 16; j_call: TRBJ2-7; v_call: TRBV30; cdr3_aa: CAWSTKPPGQGGEQYF
d_call: TRBD2; cdr3_length: 15; j_call: TRBJ2-1; v_call: TRBV6-5; cdr3_aa: CATTADRSGSFEQFF
d_call: -; cdr3_length: 13; j_call: TRBJ2-7; v_call: TRBV3-1/TRBV3-2; cdr3_aa: CASSQALEIEQYF
d_call: TRBD1; cdr3_length: 20; j_call: TRBJ2-6; v_call: TRBV5-1; cdr3_aa: CASSLVATGGFNSGANVLTF
d_call: -; cdr3_length: 13; j_call: TRBJ2-7; v_call: TRBV5-4; cdr3_aa: CASRNGSTYEQYF
d_call: -; cdr3_length: 12; j_call: TRBJ2-7; v_call: TRBV28; cdr3_aa: CASSASSTEQYF
d_call: TRBD1; cdr3_length: 14; j_call: TRBJ2-1; v_call: TRBV6-5; cdr3_aa: CASSRDSSYNEQFF
d_call: -; cdr3_length: 16; j_call: TRBJ1-5; v_call: TRBV19; cdr3_aa: CASTAVQANSNQPQHF
d_call: TRBD2; cdr3_length: 15; j_call: TRBJ2-7; v_call: TRBV15; cdr3_aa: CATSRGTSGTAEQYF
d_call: -; cdr3_length: 15; j_call: TRBJ1-1; v_call: TRBV5-1; cdr3_aa: CASSVTGTTPIEAFF
d_call: -; cdr3_length: 12; j_call: TRBJ2-1; v_call: TRBV19; cdr3_aa: CASSLQRDEQFF
d_call: -; cdr3_length: 15; j_call: TRBJ1-5; v_call: TRBV7-9; cdr3_aa: CASSPGRVGNQPQHF
d_call: TRBD2; cdr3_length: 15; j_call: TRBJ2-2; v_call: TRBV2; cdr3_aa: CASSEDPSGSGELFF
d_call: TRBD1; cdr3_length: 12; j_call: TRBJ1-2; v_call: TRBV11-1; cdr3_aa: CASSPNRGNYTF
d_call: -; cdr3_length: 14; j_call: TRBJ1-1; v_call: TRBV19; cdr3_aa: CASSIDRVNTEAFF
d_call: TRBD1; cdr3_length: 14; j_call: TRBJ1-2; v_call: TRBV6-5; cdr3_aa: CASSQKDRGHGYTF
d_call: TRBD2; cdr3_length: 15; j_call: TRBJ2-1; v_call: TRBV11-3; cdr3_aa: CASSLDPGGVNEQFF
d_call: -; cdr3_length: 14; j_call: TRBJ2-2; v_call: TRBV2; cdr3_aa: CASSAGQFTGELFF
d_call: -; cdr3_length: 16; j_call: TRBJ2-3; v_call: TRBV29-1; cdr3_aa: CSVEGTSADSTDTQYF
d_call: -; cdr3_length: 13; j_call: TRBJ2-1; v_call: TRBV10-3; cdr3_aa: CAIRGSGNNEQFF
d_call: TRBD1; cdr3_length: 14; j_call: TRBJ2-7; v_call: TRBV29-1; cdr3_aa: CSVGQGYAYSEQYF
d_call: TRBD2; cdr3_length: 14; j_call: TRBJ2-7; v_call: TRBV7-3; cdr3_aa: CASSLTERGYEQYF
d_call: -; cdr3_length: 13; j_call: TRBJ2-7; v_call: TRBV28; cdr3_aa: CASSLWGANEQYF
d_call: TRBD1; cdr3_length: 14; j_call: TRBJ2-1; v_call: TRBV27; cdr3_aa: CASRGTGFGNEQFF
d_call: TRBD1; cdr3_length: 13; j_call: TRBJ1-4; v_call: TRBV12-3/TRBV12-4; cdr3_aa: CASSLGQNEKLFF
d_call: -; cdr3_length: 13; j_call: TRBJ1-1; v_call: TRBV29-1; cdr3_aa: CSVESTVGAEAFF
d_call: TRBD2; cdr3_length: 17; j_call: TRBJ2-7; v_call: TRBV28; cdr3_aa: CASTIAGLAYSSYEQYF
d_call: TRBD1; cdr3_length: 12; j_call: TRBJ1-2; v_call: TRBV5-8; cdr3_aa: CASSAKDRAYTF
d_call: -; cdr3_length: 16; j_call: TRBJ1-4; v_call: TRBV27; cdr3_aa: CASSPTTGLAREKLFF
d_call: TRBD1; cdr3_length: 18; j_call: TRBJ2-4; v_call: TRBV6-1; cdr3_aa: CASSEAPGGFLAKNIQYF
d_call: TRBD2; cdr3_length: 17; j_call: TRBJ2-3; v_call: TRBV4-1; cdr3_aa: CASSQGGGRSRTDTQYF
d_call: -; cdr3_length: 15; j_call: TRBJ2-2; v_call: TRBV19; cdr3_aa: CASSIVSQTTGELFF
d_call: TRBD1; cdr3_length: 13; j_call: TRBJ1-2; v_call: TRBV12-3/TRBV12-4; cdr3_aa: CASSSGQVYGYTF
d_call: -; cdr3_length: 14; j_call: TRBJ1-2; v_call: TRBV6-5; cdr3_aa: CASRSKGWGHGYTF
d_call: TRBD1; cdr3_length: 22; j_call: TRBJ1-1; v_call: TRBV19; cdr3_aa: CASSTRDRGMALVSSGNTEAFF
d_call: TRBD2; cdr3_length: 17; j_call: TRBJ2-7; v_call: TRBV27; cdr3_aa: CASSTLPRLAGRNEQYF
d_call: TRBD1; cdr3_length: 14; j_call: TRBJ1-2; v_call: TRBV28; cdr3_aa: CASSRDGTGHGYTF
d_call: -; cdr3_length: 13; j_call: TRBJ1-4; v_call: TRBV7-8; cdr3_aa: CASSPRHGGELFF
d_call: -; cdr3_length: 17; j_call: TRBJ2-1; v_call: TRBV7-3; cdr3_aa: CASSLRSGERSYNEQFF
d_call: TRBD1; cdr3_length: 15; j_call: TRBJ1-2; v_call: TRBV6-5; cdr3_aa: CASITLGQGRDGYTF
d_call: -; cdr3_length: 13; j_call: TRBJ2-7; v_call: TRBV12-3/TRBV12-4; cdr3_aa: CASSGQRPYEQYF
d_call: -; cdr3_length: 11; j_call: TRBJ1-1; v_call: TRBV29-1; cdr3_aa: CSAPIYTEAFF
d_call: -; cdr3_length: 14; j_call: TRBJ2-7; v_call: TRBV19; cdr3_aa: CASSPSGGSYEQYF
d_call: -; cdr3_length: 13; j_call: TRBJ2-5; v_call: TRBV5-4; cdr3_aa: CASSAGLQETQYF
d_call: -; cdr3_length: 14; j_call: TRBJ1-5; v_call: TRBV12-5; cdr3_aa: CAGKSGAPYQPQHF
d_call: -; cdr3_length: 15; j_call: TRBJ2-1; v_call: TRBV7-8; cdr3_aa: CASSLVRPRNNEQFF
d_call: TRBD1; cdr3_length: 14; j_call: TRBJ2-3; v_call: TRBV4-2; cdr3_aa: CASSPGTGADTQYF
d_call: TRBD2; cdr3_length: 14; j_call: TRBJ2-7; v_call: TRBV27; cdr3_aa: CASSAAGAGNEQYF
d_call: TRBD2; cdr3_length: 13; j_call: TRBJ2-1; v_call: TRBV19; cdr3_aa: CASQREGRNEQFF
d_call: -; cdr3_length: 15; j_call: TRBJ1-5; v_call: TRBV4-2; cdr3_aa: CASSQNTGSNQPQHF
d_call: TRBD1; cdr3_length: 17; j_call: TRBJ1-1; v_call: TRBV30; cdr3_aa: CAWRGDRGPNMNTEAFF
d_call: TRBD2; cdr3_length: 16; j_call: TRBJ2-7; v_call: TRBV6-5; cdr3_aa: CASSYSRSGRGHEQYF